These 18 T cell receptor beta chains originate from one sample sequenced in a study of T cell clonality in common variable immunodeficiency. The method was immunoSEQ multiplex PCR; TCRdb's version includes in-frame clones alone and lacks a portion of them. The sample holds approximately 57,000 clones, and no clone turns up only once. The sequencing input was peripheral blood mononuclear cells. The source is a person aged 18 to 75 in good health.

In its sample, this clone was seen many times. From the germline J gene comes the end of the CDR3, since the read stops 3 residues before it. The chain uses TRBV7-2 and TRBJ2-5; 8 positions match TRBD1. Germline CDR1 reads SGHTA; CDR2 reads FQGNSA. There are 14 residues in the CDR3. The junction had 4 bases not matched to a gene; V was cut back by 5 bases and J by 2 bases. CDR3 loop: CASSRTGLQETQYF. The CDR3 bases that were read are TGTGCCAGCAGCAGGACAGGGCTTCAAGAGACC. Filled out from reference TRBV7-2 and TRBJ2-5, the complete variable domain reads GAGVSQSPSNKVTEKGKDVELRCDPISGHTALYWYRQSLGQGLEFLIYFQGNSAPDKSGLPSDRFSAERTGGSVSTLTIQRTQQEDSAVYLCASSRTGLQETQYFGPGTRLLVL.

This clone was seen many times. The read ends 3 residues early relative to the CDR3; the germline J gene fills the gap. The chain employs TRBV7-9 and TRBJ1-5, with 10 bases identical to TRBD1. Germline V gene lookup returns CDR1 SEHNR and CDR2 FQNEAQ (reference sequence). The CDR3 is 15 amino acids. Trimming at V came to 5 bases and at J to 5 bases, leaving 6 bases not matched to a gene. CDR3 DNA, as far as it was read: TGTGCCAGCAGCGCCGGGACAGGGGCTTATCAGCCC. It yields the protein CASSAGTGAYQP. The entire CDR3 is CASSAGTGAYQPQHF.

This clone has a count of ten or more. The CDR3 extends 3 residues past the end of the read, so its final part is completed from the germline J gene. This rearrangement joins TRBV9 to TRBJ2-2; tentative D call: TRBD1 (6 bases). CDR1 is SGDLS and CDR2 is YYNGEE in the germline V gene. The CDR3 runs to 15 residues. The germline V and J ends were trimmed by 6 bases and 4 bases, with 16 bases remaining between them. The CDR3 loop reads CASKPGTGPTGELFF. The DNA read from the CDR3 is TGTGCCAGCAAGCCAGGTACAGGGCCCACCGGGGAG.

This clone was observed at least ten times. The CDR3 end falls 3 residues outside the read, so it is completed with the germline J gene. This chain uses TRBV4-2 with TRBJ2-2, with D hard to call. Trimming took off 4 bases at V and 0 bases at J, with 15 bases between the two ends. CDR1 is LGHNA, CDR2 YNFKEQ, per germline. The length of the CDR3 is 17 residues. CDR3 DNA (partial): TGTGCCAGCAGCCCAGACACCTCTAACGCGAACACCGGGGAG. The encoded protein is CASSPDTSNANTGE. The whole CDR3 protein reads CASSPDTSNANTGELFF.

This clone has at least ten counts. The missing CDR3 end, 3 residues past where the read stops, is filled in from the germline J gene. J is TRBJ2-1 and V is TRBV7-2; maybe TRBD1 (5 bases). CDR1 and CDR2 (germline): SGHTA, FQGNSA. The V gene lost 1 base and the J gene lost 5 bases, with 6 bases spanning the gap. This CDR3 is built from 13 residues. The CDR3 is CASSLGQNNEQFF. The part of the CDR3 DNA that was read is TGTGCCAGCAGCTTAGGACAGAACAATGAG.

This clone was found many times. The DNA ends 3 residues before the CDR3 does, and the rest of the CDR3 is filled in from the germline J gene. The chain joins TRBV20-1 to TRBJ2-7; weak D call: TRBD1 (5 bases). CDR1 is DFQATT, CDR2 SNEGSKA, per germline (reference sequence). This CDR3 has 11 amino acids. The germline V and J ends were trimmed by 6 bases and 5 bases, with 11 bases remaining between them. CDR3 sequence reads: CSAEIGDEQYF. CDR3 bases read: TGCAGTGCGGAAATAGGGGACGAG.

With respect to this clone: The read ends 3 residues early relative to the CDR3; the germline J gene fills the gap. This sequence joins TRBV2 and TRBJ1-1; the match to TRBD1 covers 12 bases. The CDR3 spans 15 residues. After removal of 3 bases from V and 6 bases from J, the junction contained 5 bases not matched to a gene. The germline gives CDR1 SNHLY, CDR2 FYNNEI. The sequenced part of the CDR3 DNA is TGTGCCAGCAGTGACGGGGACAGGGGGCAGGCTGAA. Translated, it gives CASSDGDRGQAE. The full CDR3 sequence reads CASSDGDRGQAEAFF.

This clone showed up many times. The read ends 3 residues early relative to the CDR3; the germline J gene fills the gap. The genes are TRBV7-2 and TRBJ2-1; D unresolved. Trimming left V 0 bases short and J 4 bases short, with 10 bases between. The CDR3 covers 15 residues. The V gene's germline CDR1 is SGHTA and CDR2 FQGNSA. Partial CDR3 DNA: TGTGCCAGCAGCTTAGCGGTGCCGCGGTACAATGAG. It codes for CASSLAVPRYNE. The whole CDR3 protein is CASSLAVPRYNEQFF.

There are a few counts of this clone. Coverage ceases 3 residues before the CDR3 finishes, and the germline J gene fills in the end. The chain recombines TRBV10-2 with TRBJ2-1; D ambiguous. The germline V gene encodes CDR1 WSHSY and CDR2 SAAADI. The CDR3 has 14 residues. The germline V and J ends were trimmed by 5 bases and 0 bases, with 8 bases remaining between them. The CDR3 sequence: CASSTRPSYNEQFF. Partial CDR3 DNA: TGCGCCAGCAGTACTCGCCCCTCCTACAATGAG.

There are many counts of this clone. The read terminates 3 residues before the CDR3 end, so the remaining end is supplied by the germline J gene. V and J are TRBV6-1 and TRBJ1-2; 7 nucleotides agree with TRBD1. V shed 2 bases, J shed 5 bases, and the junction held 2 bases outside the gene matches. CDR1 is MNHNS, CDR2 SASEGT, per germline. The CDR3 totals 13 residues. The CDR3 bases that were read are TGTGCCAGCAGTGAAAGGGGGCTATATGGC. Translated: CASSERGLYG. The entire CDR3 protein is CASSERGLYGYTF.

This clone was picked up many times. CDR3 sequence reads: CASSPQPQGRNEQFF. CDR3 DNA (partial): TGTGCCAGCAGCCCTCAACCGCAGGGGCGGAATGAG. V usage is TRBV11-2 and J usage is TRBJ2-1; tentative D call: TRBD1 (6 bases). The CDR3 goes on 3 residues after the read ends, and that part is filled in from the germline J gene. The ends were cut back, 5 bases at V and 7 bases at J, with 18 bases in the middle. CDR3 length: 15 amino acids. In germline, CDR1 is SGHAT, CDR2 FQNNGV.

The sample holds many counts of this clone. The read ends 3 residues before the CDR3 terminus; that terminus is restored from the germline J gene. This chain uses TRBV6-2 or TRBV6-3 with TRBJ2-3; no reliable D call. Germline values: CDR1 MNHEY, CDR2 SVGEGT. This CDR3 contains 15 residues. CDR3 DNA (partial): TGTGCCAGCAGTTCTATTGACTCCCTGAAAGAGACG. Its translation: CASSSIDSLKET. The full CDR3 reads CASSSIDSLKETQYF.

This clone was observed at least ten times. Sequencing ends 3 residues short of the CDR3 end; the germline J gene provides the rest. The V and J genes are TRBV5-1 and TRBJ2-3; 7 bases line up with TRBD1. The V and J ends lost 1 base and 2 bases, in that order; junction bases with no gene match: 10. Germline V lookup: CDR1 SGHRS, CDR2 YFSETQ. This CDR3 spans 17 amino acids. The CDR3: CASSLTRLDRPTDTQYF. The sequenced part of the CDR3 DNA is TGCGCCAGCAGCTTGACCCGTCTGGACAGGCCCACAGATACG.

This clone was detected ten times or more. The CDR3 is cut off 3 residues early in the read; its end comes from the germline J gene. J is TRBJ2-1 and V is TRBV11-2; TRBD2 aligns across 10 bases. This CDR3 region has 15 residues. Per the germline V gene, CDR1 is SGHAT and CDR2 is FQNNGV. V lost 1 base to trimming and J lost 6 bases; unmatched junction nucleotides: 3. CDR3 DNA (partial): TGTGCCAGCAGCTTAGGGACTAGCGGACTCAATGAG. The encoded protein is CASSLGTSGLNE. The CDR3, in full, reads CASSLGTSGLNEQFF.

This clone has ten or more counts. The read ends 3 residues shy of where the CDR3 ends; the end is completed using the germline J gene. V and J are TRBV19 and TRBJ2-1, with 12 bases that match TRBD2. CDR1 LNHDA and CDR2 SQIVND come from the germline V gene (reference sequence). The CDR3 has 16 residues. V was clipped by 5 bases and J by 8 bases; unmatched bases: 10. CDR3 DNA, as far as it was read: TGTGCCAGTAGTCTTCCTCTAGCGGGAGGGCCTGATGAG. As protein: CASSLPLAGGPDE. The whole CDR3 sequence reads CASSLPLAGGPDEQFF. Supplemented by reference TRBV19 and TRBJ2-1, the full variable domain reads DGGITQSPKYLFRKEGQNVTLSCEQNLNHDAMYWYRQDPGQGLRLIYYSQIVNDFQKGDIAEGYSVSREKKESFPLTVTSAQKNPTAFYLCASSLPLAGGPDEQFFGPGTRLTVL.

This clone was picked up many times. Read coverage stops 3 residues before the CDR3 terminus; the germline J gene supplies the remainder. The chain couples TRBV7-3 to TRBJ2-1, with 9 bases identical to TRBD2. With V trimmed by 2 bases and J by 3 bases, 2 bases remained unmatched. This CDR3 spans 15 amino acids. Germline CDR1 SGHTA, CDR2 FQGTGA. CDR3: CASSLGLANYNEQFF. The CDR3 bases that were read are TGTGCCAGCAGCTTAGGACTAGCGAACTACAATGAG.

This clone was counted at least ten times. The part of the CDR3 DNA that was read is TGTGCCAGCAGTGACGCAGGGGGCACAGATACG. Translating it yields CASSDAGGTDT. In full, the CDR3 reads CASSDAGGTDTQYF. V gene TRBV6-4 combines with J gene TRBJ2-3, with D tentatively TRBD1 (6 bases). The CDR3 goes on 3 residues after the read ends, and that part is filled in from the germline J gene. V shed 2 bases and J shed 1 base, with 7 bases lying between them. This CDR3 is built from 14 residues. In germline, CDR1 is MRHNA, CDR2 SNTAGT.

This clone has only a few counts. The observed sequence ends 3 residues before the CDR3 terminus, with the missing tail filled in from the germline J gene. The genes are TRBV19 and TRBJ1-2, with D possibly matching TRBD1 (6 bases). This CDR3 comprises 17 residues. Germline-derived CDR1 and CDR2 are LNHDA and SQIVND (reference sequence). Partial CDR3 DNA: TGTGCCAGTAGTATAAGAGGGCAGGGGAGAAGAACAGATACC. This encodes CASSIRGQGRRTDT. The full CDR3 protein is CASSIRGQGRRTDTYTF.